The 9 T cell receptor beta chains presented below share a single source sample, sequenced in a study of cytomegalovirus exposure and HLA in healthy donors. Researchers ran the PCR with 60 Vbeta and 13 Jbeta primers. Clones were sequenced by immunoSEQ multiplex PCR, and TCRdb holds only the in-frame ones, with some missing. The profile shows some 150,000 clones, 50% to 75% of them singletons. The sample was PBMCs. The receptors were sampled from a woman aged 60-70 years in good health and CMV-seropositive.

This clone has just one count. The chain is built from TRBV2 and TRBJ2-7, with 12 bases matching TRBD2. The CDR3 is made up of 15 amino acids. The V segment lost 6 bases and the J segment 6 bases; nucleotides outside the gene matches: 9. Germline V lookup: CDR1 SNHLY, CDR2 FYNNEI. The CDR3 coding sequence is TGTGCCAGCAGCGCCCAAGGACTAGCGGGAACCGAGCAGTACTTC. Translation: CASSAQGLAGTEQYF.

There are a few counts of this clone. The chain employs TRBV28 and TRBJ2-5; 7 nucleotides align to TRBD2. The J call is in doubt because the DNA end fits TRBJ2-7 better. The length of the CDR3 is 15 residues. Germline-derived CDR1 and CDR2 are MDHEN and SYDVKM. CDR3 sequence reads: CASSLMSSGHYEQYF. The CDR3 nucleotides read TGTGCCAGCAGTTTAATGTCTAGCGGACACTACGAGCAGTACTTC.

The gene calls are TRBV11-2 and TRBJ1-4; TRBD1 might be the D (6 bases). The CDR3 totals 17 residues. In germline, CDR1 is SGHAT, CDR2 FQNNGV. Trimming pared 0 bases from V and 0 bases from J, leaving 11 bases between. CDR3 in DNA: TGTGCCAGCAGCTTAGACTGGGACACCTCAACTAATGAAAAACTGTTTTTT. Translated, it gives CASSLDWDTSTNEKLFF.

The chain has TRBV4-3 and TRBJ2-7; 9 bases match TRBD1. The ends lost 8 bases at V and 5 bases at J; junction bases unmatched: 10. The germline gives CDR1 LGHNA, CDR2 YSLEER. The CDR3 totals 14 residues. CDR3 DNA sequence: TGCGCCAGCCGTCGGGGACAGGGATTCGACGAGCAGTACTTC. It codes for CASRRGQGFDEQYF.

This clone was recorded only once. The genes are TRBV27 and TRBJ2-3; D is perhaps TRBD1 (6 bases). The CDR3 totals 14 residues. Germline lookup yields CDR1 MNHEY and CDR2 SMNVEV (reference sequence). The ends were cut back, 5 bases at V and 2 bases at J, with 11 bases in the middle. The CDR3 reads CASSQQGYTDTQYF. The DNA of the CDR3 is TGTGCCAGCAGTCAACAGGGTTACACAGATACGCAGTATTTT.

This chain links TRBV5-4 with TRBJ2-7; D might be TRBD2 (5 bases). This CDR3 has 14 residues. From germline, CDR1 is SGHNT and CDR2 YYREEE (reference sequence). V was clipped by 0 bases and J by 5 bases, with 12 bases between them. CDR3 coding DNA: TGTGCCAGCAGCTTGGGCGGGTACGGTGACGAGCAGTACTTC. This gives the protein CASSLGGYGDEQYF.

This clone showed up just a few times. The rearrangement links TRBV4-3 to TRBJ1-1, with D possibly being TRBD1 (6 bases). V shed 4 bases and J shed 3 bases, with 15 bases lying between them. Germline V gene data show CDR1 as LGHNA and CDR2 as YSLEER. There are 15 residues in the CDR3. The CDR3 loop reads CASSREQGTDTEAFF. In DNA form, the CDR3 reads TGCGCCAGCAGCCGAGAACAGGGCACGGACACTGAAGCTTTCTTT.

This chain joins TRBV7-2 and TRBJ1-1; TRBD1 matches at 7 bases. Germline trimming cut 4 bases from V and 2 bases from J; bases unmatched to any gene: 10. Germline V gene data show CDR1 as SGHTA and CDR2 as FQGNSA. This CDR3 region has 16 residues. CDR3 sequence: CASSSGQPQINTEAFF. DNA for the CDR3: TGTGCCAGCAGCTCGGGACAGCCTCAAATAAACACTGAAGCTTTCTTT.

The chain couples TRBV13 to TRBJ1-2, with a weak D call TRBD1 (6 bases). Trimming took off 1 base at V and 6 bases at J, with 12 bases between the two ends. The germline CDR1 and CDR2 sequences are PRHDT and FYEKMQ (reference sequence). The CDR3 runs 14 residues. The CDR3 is CASSLEGGAHGYTF. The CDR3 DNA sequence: TGTGCCAGCAGCTTAGAAGGGGGGGCCCATGGCTACACCTTC.